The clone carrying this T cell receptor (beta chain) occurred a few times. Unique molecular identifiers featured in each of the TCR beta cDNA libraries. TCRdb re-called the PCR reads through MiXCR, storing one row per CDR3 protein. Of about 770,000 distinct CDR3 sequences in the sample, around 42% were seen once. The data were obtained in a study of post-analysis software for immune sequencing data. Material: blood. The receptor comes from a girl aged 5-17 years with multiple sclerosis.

The CDR3 sequence: CASSLFGGGPYEQYF. The DNA for the CDR3 is TGTGCCAGCAGCCTATTTGGGGGAGGGCCCTACGAGCAGTACTTC. V is TRBV7-2 and J is TRBJ2-7; 7 nucleotides agree with TRBD2. CDR1 and CDR2 (germline): SGHTA, FQGNSA. CDR3 length: 15 amino acids. The V and J ends lost 5 bases and 2 bases, in that order; junction bases with no gene match: 9.